The clone carrying this T cell receptor beta chain was seen a handful of times. Its antigen is unidentified. The data originate from a study of response to subunit inactivated influenza vaccine. Points from the study as a whole: Each seasonal flu vaccination may recruit only limited new T cells, authors suggested.

TCRdb recomputed calls from the RT-PCR reads with MiXCR, one row per CDR3 protein. Here the sample spans around 850,000 distinct CDR3 sequences, roughly 20% being singletons. V lost 11 bases, J lost 1 base, and 18 bases lay in between. This CDR3 comprises 14 residues. Germline assignment: CDR1 WNHNN and CDR2 SYGVQD (reference sequence). The chain links TRBV10-1 to TRBJ2-7; tentative D call: TRBD1 (5 bases). The receptor was derived from a man in his forties or fifties who received an inactivated influenza vaccine. Here the sequenced sample was PBMCs from blood, taken 5 to 6 days after vaccination. CDR3: CASFSTGESYEQYF. For the CDR3, the DNA is TGCGCCTCCTTTTCCACAGGCGAATCCTACGAGCAGTACTTC.